This entry lists 7 T cell receptor beta chains sequenced from one sample in a study of T-cell memory formation after mild COVID-19. Each CDR3 protein gets one entry after TCRdb re-called the 5' RACE reads with MiXCR. In the table there are fewer than 650,000 distinct CDR3 sequences, around 15% of which are singletons. The specimen sequenced was PBMCs or a T cell subset sorted from them (not recorded which). Receptors originate from an adult woman who had mild COVID-19 (a few samples of this study predate the infection). Cell type and time point are not known.

This chain connects TRBV24-1 to TRBJ1-1, with TRBD1 as a possible D gene (5 bases). This CDR3 contains 13 residues. V was shortened by 6 bases and J by 5 bases, with 12 bases between the two germline ends. Germline V gene lookup returns CDR1 KGHDR and CDR2 SFDVKD. The CDR3 DNA is TGTGCCACCAGTAGGGCTGGGGGGACTGAAGCTTTCTTT. Translating gives CATSRAGGTEAFF.

The chain uses TRBV5-1 and TRBJ2-1; 8 bases fit TRBD2. CDR3 length: 15 residues. Germline V gene sequence: CDR1 SGHRS, CDR2 YFSETQ. The junction had 8 bases not matched to a gene; V was cut back by 2 bases and J by 7 bases. As DNA, the CDR3 is TGCGCCAGCAGCTTTACGGGAGGGCCGAGGAATGAGCAGTTCTTC. Translating gives CASSFTGGPRNEQFF.

The chain links TRBV24-1 to TRBJ1-5; D uncertain. This CDR3 region has 13 residues. Germline CDR1 and CDR2: KGHDR and SFDVKD. V gave up 8 bases and J gave up 5 bases, with 12 bases separating them. DNA for the CDR3: TGTGCCACCAAGGGCCACGGAGATCAGCCCCAGCATTTT. It encodes CATKGHGDQPQHF.

The gene calls are TRBV18 and TRBJ1-6; D gene unclear. The V and J ends lost 2 bases and 8 bases respectively, with 10 bases between them. Germline assignment: CDR1 KGHSH and CDR2 LQKENI. The CDR3 spans 14 residues. As DNA, the CDR3 is TGTGCCAGCTCACCAGGCCCACGAGATTCACCCCTCCACTTT. Translated, it gives CASSPGPRDSPLHF. Full variable domain (outside the CDR3, taken from reference TRBV18 and TRBJ1-6): NAGVMQNPRHLVRRRGQEARLRCSPMKGHSHVYWYRQLPEEGLKFMVYLQKENIIDESGMPKERFSAEFPKEGPSILRIQQVVRGDSAAYFCASSPGPRDSPLHFGNGTRLTVT.

Points on this clonotype: Possible read error: a much larger clone is one base away. V and J are TRBV4-1 and TRBJ1-2, with D possibly being TRBD1 (6 bases). Deletions cut 0 bases from V and 4 bases from J, with 9 bases between. Per the germline V gene, CDR1 is MGHRA and CDR2 is YSYEKL. The CDR3 is 14 amino acids. DNA for the CDR3: TGCGCCAGCAGCCAAGAAGGACAGCTCTATGGCTACACCTTC. Translated: CASSQEGQLYGYTF.

Many counts were recorded for this clonotype. V is TRBV6-4 and J is TRBJ2-1, with unresolved D. Trimming removed 8 bases from V and 7 bases from J, with 21 bases in between. Per germline, CDR1 MRHNA and CDR2 SNTAGT. CDR3 size: 15 residues. For the CDR3, the DNA is TGTGCCAGCGCTTCTTCCCCAGCAGAAGGGAATGAGCAGTTCTTC. Protein: CASASSPAEGNEQFF.

With regard to this clonotype: One end of the junction varies from germline; a read error may be responsible. The chain couples TRBV19 to TRBJ2-1, with 7 bases lining up with TRBD2. In germline, CDR1 is LNHDA, CDR2 SQIVND (reference sequence). This CDR3 spans 13 amino acids. The CDR3 sequence: CASSSPPDGRTVF. The CDR3 DNA follows: TGTGCCAGTAGTAGTCCGCCGGACGGGAGGACGGTCTTC.